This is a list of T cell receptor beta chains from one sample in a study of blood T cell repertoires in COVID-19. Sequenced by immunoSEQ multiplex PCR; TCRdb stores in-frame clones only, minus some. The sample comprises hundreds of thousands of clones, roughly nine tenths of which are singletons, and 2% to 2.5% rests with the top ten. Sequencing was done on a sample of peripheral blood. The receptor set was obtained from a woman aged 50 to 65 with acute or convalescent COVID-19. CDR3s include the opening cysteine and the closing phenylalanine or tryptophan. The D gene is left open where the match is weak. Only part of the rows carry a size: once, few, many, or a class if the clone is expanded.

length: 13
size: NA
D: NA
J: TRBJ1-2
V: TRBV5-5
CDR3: CASSLERGLGYTF
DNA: TGTGCCAGCAGCTTGGAAAGGGGTCTTGGCTACACCTTC

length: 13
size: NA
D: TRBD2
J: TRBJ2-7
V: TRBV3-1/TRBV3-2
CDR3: CASSSGGQYEQYF
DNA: TGTGCCAGCAGCTCGGGGGGGCAATACGAGCAGTACTTC

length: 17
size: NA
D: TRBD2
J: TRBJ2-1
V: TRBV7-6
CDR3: CASSPRTSGRPYNEQFF
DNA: TGTGCCAGCAGCCCCCGGACTAGCGGGAGGCCCTACAATGAGCAGTTCTTC

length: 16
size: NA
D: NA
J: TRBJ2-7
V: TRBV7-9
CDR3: CASSLARQGTSYEQYF
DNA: TGTGCCAGCAGCTTAGCGCGTCAGGGGACATCGTACGAGCAGTACTTC

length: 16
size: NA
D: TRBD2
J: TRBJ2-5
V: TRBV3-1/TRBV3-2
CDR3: CASSQVEASGKETQYF
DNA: TGTGCCAGCAGCCAAGTCGAGGCTAGCGGGAAAGAGACCCAGTACTTC

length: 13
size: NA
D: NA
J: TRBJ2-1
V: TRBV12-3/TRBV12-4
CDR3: CASSPQRDNEQFF
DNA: TGTGCCAGCAGTCCCCAGCGTGACAATGAGCAGTTCTTC

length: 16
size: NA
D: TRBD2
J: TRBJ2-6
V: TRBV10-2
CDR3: CASRLAGSAGANVLTF
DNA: TGCGCCAGCCGACTAGCGGGGAGCGCTGGGGCCAACGTCCTGACTTTC

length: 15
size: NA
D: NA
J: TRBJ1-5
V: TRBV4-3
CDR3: CASSQDRVGNQPQHF
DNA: TGCGCCAGCAGCCAAGACAGGGTAGGGAATCAGCCCCAGCATTTT

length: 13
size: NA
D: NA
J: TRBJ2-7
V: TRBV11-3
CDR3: CASSSRSGYEQYF
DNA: TGTGCCAGCAGCTCAAGATCGGGTTACGAGCAGTACTTC

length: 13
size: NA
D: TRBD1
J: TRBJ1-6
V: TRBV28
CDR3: CASLGQYNSPLHF
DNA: TGTGCCAGCTTGGGACAGTATAATTCACCCCTCCACTTT

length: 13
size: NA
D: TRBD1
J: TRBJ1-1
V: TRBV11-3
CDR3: CASSFGTGGEAFF
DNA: TGTGCCAGCAGCTTCGGGACAGGGGGTGAAGCTTTCTTT

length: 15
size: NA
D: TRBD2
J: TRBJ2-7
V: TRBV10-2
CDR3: CASSYLAGDHYEQYF
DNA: TGCGCCAGCAGTTATCTAGCGGGGGATCACTACGAGCAGTACTTC

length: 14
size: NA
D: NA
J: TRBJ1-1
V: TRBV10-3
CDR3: CAISESRLNTEAFF
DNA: TGTGCCATCAGTGAGTCCCGTTTGAACACTGAAGCTTTCTTT

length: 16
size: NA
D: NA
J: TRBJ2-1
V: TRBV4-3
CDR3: CASSQEPHSSYNEQFF
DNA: TGCGCCAGCAGCCAAGAACCTCATAGCTCCTACAATGAGCAGTTCTTC

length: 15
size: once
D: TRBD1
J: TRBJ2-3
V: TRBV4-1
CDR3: CASSQWGQEAGTQYF
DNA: TGCGCCAGCAGCCAATGGGGACAGGAAGCAGGTACGCAGTATTTT

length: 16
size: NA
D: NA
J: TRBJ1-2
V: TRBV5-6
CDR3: CASRSTGLGTNYGYTF
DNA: TGTGCCAGCAGGTCCACAGGGTTGGGAACTAACTATGGCTACACCTTC

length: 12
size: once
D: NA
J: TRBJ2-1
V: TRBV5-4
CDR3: CASSLHLAEQFF
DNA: TGTGCCAGCAGCTTGCACCTGGCTGAGCAGTTCTTC

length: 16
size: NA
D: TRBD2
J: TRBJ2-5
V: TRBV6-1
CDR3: CASSEEIAGGRETQYF
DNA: TGTGCCAGCAGTGAAGAGATAGCGGGAGGGAGAGAGACCCAGTACTTC

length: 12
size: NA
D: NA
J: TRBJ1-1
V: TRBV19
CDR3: CASSPRDSEAFF
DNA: TGTGCCAGTAGTCCGCGGGACTCTGAAGCTTTCTTT

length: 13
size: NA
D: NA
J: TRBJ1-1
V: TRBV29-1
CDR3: CSVGRSSGTEAFF
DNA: TGCAGCGTTGGTAGGAGCAGTGGCACTGAAGCTTTCTTT

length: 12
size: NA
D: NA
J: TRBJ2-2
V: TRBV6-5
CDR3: CASSHSTGELFF
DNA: TGTGCCAGCAGCCACAGCACCGGGGAGCTGTTTTTT

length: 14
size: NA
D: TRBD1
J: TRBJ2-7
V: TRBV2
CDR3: CASRSSGTGYEQYF
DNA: TGTGCCAGCAGGAGCTCCGGGACAGGGTACGAGCAGTACTTC

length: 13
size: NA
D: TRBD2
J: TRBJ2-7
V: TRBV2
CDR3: CASSEREDGEQYF
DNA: TGTGCCAGCAGTGAACGGGAGGACGGCGAGCAGTACTTC

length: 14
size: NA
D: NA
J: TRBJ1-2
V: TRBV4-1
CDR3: CASSLPIWEEGYTF
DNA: TGCGCCAGCAGCCTTCCGATTTGGGAGGAGGGCTACACCTTC

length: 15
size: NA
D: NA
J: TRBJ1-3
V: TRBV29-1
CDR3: CSVKITGTSGNTIYF
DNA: TGCAGCGTGAAAATAACAGGGACCTCTGGAAACACCATATATTTT

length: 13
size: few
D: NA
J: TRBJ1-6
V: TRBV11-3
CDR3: CASSLGAGSPLHF
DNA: TGTGCCAGCAGCTTAGGTGCCGGTTCACCCCTCCACTTT

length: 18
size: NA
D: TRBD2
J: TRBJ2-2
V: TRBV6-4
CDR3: CASSGDLGRGENTGELFF
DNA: TGTGCCAGCAGTGGGGACTTAGGCCGGGGGGAGAACACCGGGGAGCTGTTTTTT

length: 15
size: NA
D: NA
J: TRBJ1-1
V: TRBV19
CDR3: CASSTSPGADTEAFF
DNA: TGTGCCAGTAGTACTAGCCCCGGCGCGGACACTGAAGCTTTCTTT

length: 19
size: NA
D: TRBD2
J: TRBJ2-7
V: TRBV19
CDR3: CASSPSGQGTSGRAYEQYF
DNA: TGTGCCAGTAGCCCATCGGGACAGGGTACTAGCGGGAGGGCCTACGAGCAGTACTTC

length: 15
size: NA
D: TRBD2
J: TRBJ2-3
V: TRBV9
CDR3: CASSVGTSGRDTQYF
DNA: TGTGCCAGCAGCGTAGGGACTAGCGGGAGGGATACGCAGTATTTT

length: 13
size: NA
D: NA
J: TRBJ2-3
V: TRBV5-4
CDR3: CASRAEGTDTQYF
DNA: TGTGCCAGCAGGGCGGAGGGCACAGATACGCAGTATTTT

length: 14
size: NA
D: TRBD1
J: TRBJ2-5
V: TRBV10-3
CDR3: CAISEMGQKETQYF
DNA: TGTGCCATCAGTGAAATGGGACAGAAAGAGACCCAGTACTTC

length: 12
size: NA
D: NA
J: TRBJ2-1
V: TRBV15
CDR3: CATSRLASEQFF
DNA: TGTGCCACCAGCAGACTAGCATCTGAGCAGTTCTTC

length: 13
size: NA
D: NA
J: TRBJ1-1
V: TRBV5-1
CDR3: CASRQGVNTEAFF
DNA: TGCGCCAGCAGACAGGGTGTAAACACTGAAGCTTTCTTT

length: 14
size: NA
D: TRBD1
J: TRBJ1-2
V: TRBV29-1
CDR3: CSVEGRGGQVGYTF
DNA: TGCAGCGTTGAAGGGAGGGGAGGACAGGTTGGCTACACCTTC

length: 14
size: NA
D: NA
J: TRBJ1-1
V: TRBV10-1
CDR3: CASSDRRSGTEAFF
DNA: TGCGCCAGCAGTGACAGACGGTCGGGGACTGAAGCTTTCTTT

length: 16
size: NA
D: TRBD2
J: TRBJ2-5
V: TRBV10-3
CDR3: CAISEQLAGGPETQYF
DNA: TGTGCCATCAGTGAACAACTAGCGGGGGGGCCCGAGACCCAGTACTTC

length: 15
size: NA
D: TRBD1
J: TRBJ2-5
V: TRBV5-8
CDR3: CASSSGDRGEETQYF
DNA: TGTGCCAGCAGCTCGGGGGACAGGGGGGAAGAGACCCAGTACTTC

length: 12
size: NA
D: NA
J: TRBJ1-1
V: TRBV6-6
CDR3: CAHKGGNTEAFF
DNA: TGTGCCCATAAAGGAGGGAACACTGAAGCTTTCTTT

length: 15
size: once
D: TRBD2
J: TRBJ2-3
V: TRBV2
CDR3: CASSEGQAGTDTQYF
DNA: TGTGCCAGCAGTGAAGGGCAAGCGGGGACAGATACGCAGTATTTT

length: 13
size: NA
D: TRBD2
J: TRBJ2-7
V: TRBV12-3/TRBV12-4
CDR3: CASTAGGTYEQYF
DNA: TGTGCCAGCACCGCGGGGGGGACCTACGAGCAGTACTTC

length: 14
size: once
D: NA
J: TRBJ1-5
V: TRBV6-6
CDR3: CASSVSYGNQPQHF
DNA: TGTGCCAGCAGCGTCAGTTATGGCAATCAGCCCCAGCATTTT

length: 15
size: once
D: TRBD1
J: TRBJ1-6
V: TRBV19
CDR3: CASRNRGSYNSPLHF
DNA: TGTGCCAGTAGAAACAGGGGCTCCTATAATTCACCCCTCCACTTT

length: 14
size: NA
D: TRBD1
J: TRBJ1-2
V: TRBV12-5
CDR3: CASGPGQDLYGYTF
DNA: TGTGCTAGTGGTCCCGGACAGGACTTGTATGGCTACACCTTC

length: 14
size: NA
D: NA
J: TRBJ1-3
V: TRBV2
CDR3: CASRGASSGNTIYF
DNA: TGTGCCAGCAGGGGGGCGAGCTCTGGAAACACCATATATTTT

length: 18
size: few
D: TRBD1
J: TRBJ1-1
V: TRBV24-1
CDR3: CATSDWDRGRSMNTEAFF
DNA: TGTGCCACCAGTGATTGGGACAGGGGGCGTTCAATGAACACTGAAGCTTTCTTT

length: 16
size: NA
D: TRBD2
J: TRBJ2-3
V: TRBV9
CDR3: CASSAGGGALADTQYF
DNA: TGTGCCAGCAGCGCCGGCGGGGGGGCCCTCGCAGATACGCAGTATTTT

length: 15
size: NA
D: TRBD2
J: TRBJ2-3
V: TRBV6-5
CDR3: CASSYAGVESGTQYF
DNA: TGTGCCAGCAGTTACGCGGGAGTGGAGAGTGGTACGCAGTATTTT

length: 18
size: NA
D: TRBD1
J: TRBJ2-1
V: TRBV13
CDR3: CASSSSSLGTAHYNEQFF
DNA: TGTGCCAGCAGCTCCTCTTCCCTCGGGACAGCTCACTACAATGAGCAGTTCTTC

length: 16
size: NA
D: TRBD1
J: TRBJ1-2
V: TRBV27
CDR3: CASRSVGTGGHYGYTF
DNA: TGTGCCAGCAGATCGGTCGGGACAGGGGGCCACTATGGCTACACCTTC

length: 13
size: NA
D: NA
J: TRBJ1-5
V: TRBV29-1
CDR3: CSARTDHNQPQHF
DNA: TGCAGCGCAAGGACAGACCACAATCAGCCCCAGCATTTT

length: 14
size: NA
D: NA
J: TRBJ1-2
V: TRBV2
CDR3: CASSPTGTYYGYTF
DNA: TGTGCCAGCAGTCCTACAGGGACCTACTATGGCTACACCTTC

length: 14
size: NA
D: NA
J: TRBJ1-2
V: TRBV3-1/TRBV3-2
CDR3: CASSQDRSLYGYTF
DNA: TGTGCCAGCAGCCAAGATAGAAGCCTCTATGGCTACACCTTC

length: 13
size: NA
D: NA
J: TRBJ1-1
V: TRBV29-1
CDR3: CSLRERGGTEAFF
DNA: TGCAGCCTTCGTGAGCGGGGTGGCACTGAAGCTTTCTTT